Below are 17 T cell receptor beta chains sequenced from a single sample in a study of Ad26.COV2.S vaccination and SARS-CoV-2 variants. The protocol was immunoSEQ multiplex PCR, while the TCRdb copy is restricted to in-frame clones and leaves out a portion. Among hundreds of thousands of clones listed, more than 75% were seen once. The treatment is: about 20 received Ad26.COV2.S at low or high dose, single or two shots; five or six received placebo; per-sample allocation not given. Samples analyzed were those drawn on day 63 after the first vaccine or placebo injection. The source was peripheral blood, collected in a trial of Ad26.COV2.S vaccine versus placebo. The origin of the receptors is a person aged 18-60 years who received the Ad26.COV2.S COVID-19 vaccine or a placebo.

The genes are TRBV19 and TRBJ1-4; TRBD1 might be the D (6 bases). The CDR3 covers 15 residues. Germline-derived CDR1 and CDR2 are LNHDA and SQIVND (reference sequence). The V end lost 4 bases, the J end lost 4 bases, and 13 bases lay between the germline ends. The CDR3 region is CASSTIQGRNEKLFF. The CDR3 DNA reads as TGTGCCAGTAGTACGATACAGGGACGTAATGAAAAACTGTTTTTT.

J is TRBJ1-3 and V is TRBV9; D remains ambiguous. CDR3 length equals 13 residues. The germline gives CDR1 SGDLS, CDR2 YYNGEE. Trimming stripped 6 bases from V and 0 bases from J, with 7 bases between. The CDR3 reads CASTGNSGNTIYF. CDR3 DNA sequence: TGTGCCAGCACCGGGAACTCTGGAAACACCATATATTTT.

The V call is TRBV27, the J call TRBJ2-1; D is possibly TRBD2 (6 bases). Germline CDR1 MNHEY, CDR2 SMNVEV (reference sequence). Trimming shortened V by 6 bases and J by 5 bases, and 14 bases separated the two germline ends. The CDR3 consists of 14 residues. This chain's CDR3 is CASSPRGYDNEQFF. The CDR3 DNA reads as TGTGCCAGCAGCCCGCGGGGCTATGACAATGAGCAGTTCTTC.

The chain recombines TRBV7-6 with TRBJ2-1; 10 nucleotides line up with TRBD2. Germline V gives CDR1 SGHVS, CDR2 FNYEAQ. CDR3 length: 17 amino acids. Trimming removed 1 base from V and 3 bases from J; junction bases left unmatched: 6. CDR3 DNA: TGTGCCAGCAGCTTAGACCCCCTAGCGGGGGTCTACAATGAGCAGTTCTTC. It specifies CASSLDPLAGVYNEQFF.

The chain uses TRBV7-8 and TRBJ1-1; the D is unclear. CDR1 SGHVS and CDR2 FQNEAQ come from the germline V gene. The CDR3 consists of 13 residues. The V and J ends lost 4 bases and 0 bases respectively, with 6 bases between them. The CDR3 sequence: CASSSLMNTEAFF. CDR3 coding DNA: TGTGCCAGCAGCTCTTTAATGAACACTGAAGCTTTCTTT.

The count of this clone is one. This sequence joins TRBV19 and TRBJ2-1, with 8 bases matching TRBD2. The germline gives CDR1 LNHDA, CDR2 SQIVND (reference sequence). This CDR3 spans 13 amino acids. The J segment lost 3 bases and the V segment lost 7 bases, leaving 2 bases of the junction unmatched. The CDR3 here is CASTTSGYNEQFF. The CDR3 nucleotides read TGTGCCAGTACCACTAGCGGCTACAATGAGCAGTTCTTC.

V gene TRBV19 combines with J gene TRBJ2-7; D may match TRBD1 or TRBD2 (7 bases each). V lost 3 bases and J 4 bases, leaving 16 bases between the germline ends. The V gene's germline CDR1 is LNHDA and CDR2 SQIVND (reference sequence). This CDR3 contains 15 residues. Written as DNA, the CDR3 is TGTGCCAGTAGTATGGGGGGGACAGTCGGATACGAGCAGTACTTC. It specifies CASSMGGTVGYEQYF.

This rearrangement joins TRBV5-1 to TRBJ2-4; tentatively, D is TRBD1 (5 bases). CDR3 length: 15 residues. Germline CDR1 reads SGHRS; CDR2 reads YFSETQ. Trimming shortened V by 0 bases and J by 3 bases, and 10 bases separated the two germline ends. The CDR3 nucleotides read TGCGCCAGCAGCTTGGATGACAGCTACAAAAACATTCAGTACTTC. It encodes CASSLDDSYKNIQYF.

J is TRBJ1-4 and V is TRBV13; weak D call: TRBD1 (5 bases). Per the germline V gene, CDR1 is PRHDT and CDR2 is FYEKMQ (reference sequence). V was shortened by 6 bases and J by 8 bases, with 16 bases between the two germline ends. The CDR3 is 14 amino acids. CDR3 sequence: CASRFGQINEKLFF. The DNA for the CDR3 is TGTGCCAGCAGGTTCGGACAAATTAACGAAAAACTGTTTTTT.

CDR3 region: CASSLIAGGSYNEQFF. Written as DNA, the CDR3 is TGTGCCAGCAGCTTAATAGCGGGGGGATCTTACAATGAGCAGTTCTTC. V is TRBV5-6 and J is TRBJ2-1; the match to TRBD2 covers 10 bases. From germline, CDR1 is SGHDT and CDR2 YYEEEE. V lost 2 bases to trimming and J lost 4 bases; unmatched junction nucleotides: 6. The CDR3 totals 16 residues.

V and J are TRBV5-1 and TRBJ1-4; possible D gene TRBD1, 6 bases. CDR1 is SGHRS, CDR2 YFSETQ, per germline. V was pared by 6 bases and J by 3 bases, with 12 bases between. This CDR3 spans 14 amino acids. The CDR3 is CASTSGQSNEKLFF. CDR3 in DNA: TGCGCCAGCACCTCCGGACAGTCTAATGAAAAACTGTTTTTT.

The rearrangement uses TRBV27 and TRBJ2-7, with 8 bases fitting TRBD1. The junction had 11 bases not matched to a gene; V was cut back by 10 bases and J by 3 bases. The CDR3 covers 14 residues. From germline, CDR1 is MNHEY and CDR2 SMNVEV (reference sequence). The CDR3 DNA reads as TGTGCCAAGCCCGCCAGGGGGCGTCTCTACGAGCAGTACTTC. Residues: CAKPARGRLYEQYF.

The chain carries TRBV4-3 and TRBJ2-5, with 7 bases that match TRBD2. This CDR3 is built from 15 residues. Germline assignment: CDR1 LGHNA and CDR2 YSLEER. Trimming removed 0 bases from V and 2 bases from J; junction bases left unmatched: 3. Written as DNA, the CDR3 is TGCGCCAGCAGCCAAGATAGCGGGCCTCAAGAGACCCAGTACTTC. Its protein is CASSQDSGPQETQYF.

In this sample, this clone turned up a few times. The gene calls are TRBV19 and TRBJ2-1, with D uncertain. CDR1 is LNHDA, CDR2 SQIVND, per germline (reference sequence). The V and J ends lost 4 bases and 7 bases respectively, with 8 bases between them. The CDR3 has 12 residues. The CDR3, as DNA: TGTGCCAGTAGTAGGGCAGCTAATGAGCAGTTCTTC. Its protein product is CASSRAANEQFF.

The chain has TRBV11-3 and TRBJ2-2; D gene ambiguous. Trimming pared 5 bases from V and 3 bases from J, leaving 1 base between. The germline CDR1 and CDR2 sequences are SGHNT and YENEEA. CDR3 length equals 11 residues. CDR3 sequence reads: CASSHTGELFF. The CDR3 region has the DNA TGTGCCAGCAGCCACACCGGGGAGCTGTTTTTT.

The chain is built from TRBV11-2 and TRBJ2-7, with D maybe TRBD2 (5 bases). Germline loops: CDR1 SGHAT, CDR2 FQNNGV. Trimming pared 3 bases from V and 0 bases from J, leaving 12 bases between. The CDR3 spans 15 residues. CDR3 nucleotide sequence: TGTGCCAGCAGCTTTGTCGAGGGTATCTCCTACGAGCAGTACTTC. It codes for CASSFVEGISYEQYF. Full variable domain (rest looked up from reference TRBV11-2 and TRBJ2-7): EAGVAQSPRYKIIEKRQSVAFWCNPISGHATLYWYQQILGQGPKLLIQFQNNGVVDDSQLPKDRFSAERLKGVDSTLKIQPAKLEDSAVYLCASSFVEGISYEQYFGPGTRLTVT.

The chain couples TRBV2 to TRBJ1-4, with D unresolved. This CDR3 contains 13 residues. V lost 10 bases and J 7 bases, leaving 16 bases between the germline ends. Germline V gene data show CDR1 as SNHLY and CDR2 as FYNNEI. The CDR3 DNA reads TGTGCCACCAACGGAGGAGTAGGTGAAAAACTGTTTTTT. Its translation is CATNGGVGEKLFF.